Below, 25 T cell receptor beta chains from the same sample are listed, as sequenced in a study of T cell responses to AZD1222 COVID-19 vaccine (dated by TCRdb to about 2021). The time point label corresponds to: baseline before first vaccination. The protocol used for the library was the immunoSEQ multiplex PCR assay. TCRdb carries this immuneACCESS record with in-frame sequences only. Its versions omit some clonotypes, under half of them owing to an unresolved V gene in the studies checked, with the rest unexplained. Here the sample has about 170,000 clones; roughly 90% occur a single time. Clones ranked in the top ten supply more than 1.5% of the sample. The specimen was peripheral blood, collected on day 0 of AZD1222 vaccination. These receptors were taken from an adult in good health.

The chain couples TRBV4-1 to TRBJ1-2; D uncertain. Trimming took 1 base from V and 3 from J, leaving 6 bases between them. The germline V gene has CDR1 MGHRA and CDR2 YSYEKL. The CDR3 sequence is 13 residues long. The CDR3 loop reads CASSQGGYYGYTF. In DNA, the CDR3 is TGCGCCAGCAGCCAAGGCGGATACTATGGCTACACCTTC.

The CDR3 DNA sequence: TGTGCCAGCGGAGACAGGGGGGAAGGCTACACCTTC. It codes for CASGDRGEGYTF. The chain joins TRBV27 to TRBJ1-2; 9 nucleotides line up with TRBD1. This CDR3 spans 12 amino acids. V lost 8 bases to trimming and J lost 8 bases; unmatched junction nucleotides: 6. The germline CDR1 and CDR2 sequences are MNHEY and SMNVEV (reference sequence).

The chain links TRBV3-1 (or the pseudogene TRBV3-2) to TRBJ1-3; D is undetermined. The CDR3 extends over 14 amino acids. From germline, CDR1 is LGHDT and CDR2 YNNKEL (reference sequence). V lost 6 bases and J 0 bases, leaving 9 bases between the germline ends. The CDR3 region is CASRSTTSGNTIYF. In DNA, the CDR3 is TGTGCCAGCAGATCGACGACCTCTGGAAACACCATATATTTT.

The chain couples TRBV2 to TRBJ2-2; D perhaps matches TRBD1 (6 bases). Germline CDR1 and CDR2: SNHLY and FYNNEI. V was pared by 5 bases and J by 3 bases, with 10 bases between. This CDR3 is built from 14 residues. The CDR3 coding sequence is TGTGCCAGCAGTTTACAGGGTCACACCGGGGAGCTGTTTTTT. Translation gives CASSLQGHTGELFF.

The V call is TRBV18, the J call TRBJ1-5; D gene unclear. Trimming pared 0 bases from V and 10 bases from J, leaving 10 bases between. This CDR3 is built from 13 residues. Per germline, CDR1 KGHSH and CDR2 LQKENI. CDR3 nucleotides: TGTGCCAGCTCACCACCTGGCACTCCCCCCCAGCATTTT. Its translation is CASSPPGTPPQHF. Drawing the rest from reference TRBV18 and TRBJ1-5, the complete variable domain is NAGVMQNPRHLVRRRGQEARLRCSPMKGHSHVYWYRQLPEEGLKFMVYLQKENIIDESGMPKERFSAEFPKEGPSILRIQQVVRGDSAAYFCASSPPGTPPQHFGDGTRLSIL.

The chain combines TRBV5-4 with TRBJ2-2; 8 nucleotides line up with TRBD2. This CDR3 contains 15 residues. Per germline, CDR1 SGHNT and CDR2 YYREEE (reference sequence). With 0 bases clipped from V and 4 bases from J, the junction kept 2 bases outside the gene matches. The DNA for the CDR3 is TGTGCCAGCAGCTTGGCGCTAGCGGGCACCGGGGAGCTGTTTTTT. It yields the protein CASSLALAGTGELFF.

The CDR3 bases are TGTGCCAGCAGCTTTTCGTGGGGCCTCTACGAGCAGTACTTC. This gives the protein CASSFSWGLYEQYF. The rearrangement joins TRBV5-8 to TRBJ2-7; D may be TRBD1 (5 bases). The CDR3 runs 14 residues. The V gene's germline CDR1 is SGHTS and CDR2 YDEGEE. The V gene lost 2 bases and the J gene lost 3 bases, with 12 bases spanning the gap.

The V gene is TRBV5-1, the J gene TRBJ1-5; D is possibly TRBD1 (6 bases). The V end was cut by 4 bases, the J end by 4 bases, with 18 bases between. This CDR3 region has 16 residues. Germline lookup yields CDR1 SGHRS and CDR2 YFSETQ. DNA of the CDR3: TGCGCCAGCAGCCCGGATGGGGGGGGCCGGAATCAGCCCCAGCATTTT. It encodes CASSPDGGGRNQPQHF.

The CDR3 sequence: CASSSSSGKYNEQFF. As DNA, the CDR3 is TGTGCCAGCAGCTCCTCTAGCGGGAAGTACAATGAGCAGTTCTTC. The rearrangement uses TRBV6-5 and TRBJ2-1, with 9 bases identical to TRBD2. This CDR3 region has 15 residues. Germline V gives CDR1 MNHEY, CDR2 SVGAGI. The junction had 7 bases not matched to a gene; V was cut back by 6 bases and J by 4 bases.

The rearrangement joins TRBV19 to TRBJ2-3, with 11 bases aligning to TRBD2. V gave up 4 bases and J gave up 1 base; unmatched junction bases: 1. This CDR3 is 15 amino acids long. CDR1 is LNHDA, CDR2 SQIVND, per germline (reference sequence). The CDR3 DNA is TGTGCCAGTAGTACGACTAGCGGGGGCACAGATACGCAGTATTTT. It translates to CASSTTSGGTDTQYF. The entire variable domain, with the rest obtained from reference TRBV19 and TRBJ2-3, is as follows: DGGITQSPKYLFRKEGQNVTLSCEQNLNHDAMYWYRQDPGQGLRLIYYSQIVNDFQKGDIAEGYSVSREKKESFPLTVTSAQKNPTAFYLCASSTTSGGTDTQYFGPGTRLTVL.

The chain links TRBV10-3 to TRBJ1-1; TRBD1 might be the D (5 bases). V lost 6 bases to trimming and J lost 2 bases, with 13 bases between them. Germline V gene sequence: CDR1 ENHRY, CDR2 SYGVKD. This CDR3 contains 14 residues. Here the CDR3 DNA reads TGTGCCATCAGGGCAGGGATCGGAAACACTGAAGCTTTCTTT. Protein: CAIRAGIGNTEAFF.

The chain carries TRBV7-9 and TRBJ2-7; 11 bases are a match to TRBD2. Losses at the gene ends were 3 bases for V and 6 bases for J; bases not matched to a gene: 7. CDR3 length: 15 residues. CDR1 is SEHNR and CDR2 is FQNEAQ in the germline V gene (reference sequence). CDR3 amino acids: CASSFSLAGVGEQYF. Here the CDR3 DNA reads TGTGCCAGCAGCTTCTCACTAGCGGGAGTCGGCGAGCAGTACTTC. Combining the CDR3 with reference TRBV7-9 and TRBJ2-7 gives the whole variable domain DTGVSQNPRHKITKRGQNVTFRCDPISEHNRLYWYRQTLGQGPEFLTYFQNEAQLEKSRLLSDRFSAERPKGSFSTLEIQRTEQGDSAMYLCASSFSLAGVGEQYFGPGTRLTVT.

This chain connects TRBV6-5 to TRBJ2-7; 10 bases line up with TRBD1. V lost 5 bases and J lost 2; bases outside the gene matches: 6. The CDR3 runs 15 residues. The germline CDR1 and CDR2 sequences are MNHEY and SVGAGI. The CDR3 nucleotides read TGTGCCAGCAGTCCCCCCGGGACAGGGGCCTACGAGCAGTACTTC. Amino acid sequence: CASSPPGTGAYEQYF.

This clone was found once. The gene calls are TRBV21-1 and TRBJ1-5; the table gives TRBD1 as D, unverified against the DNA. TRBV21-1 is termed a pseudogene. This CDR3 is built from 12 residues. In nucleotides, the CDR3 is TGTGCCAGCTTTTTACAGCATCAGCCCCAGCATTTT. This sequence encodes CASFLQHQPQHF.

The CDR3 here is CASSPVVRVQETQYF. The CDR3 DNA sequence: TGTGCCAGCAGCCCGGTTGTGCGGGTGCAAGAGACCCAGTACTTC. The chain uses TRBV9 and TRBJ2-5, with TRBD2 as a possible D gene (5 bases). The germline gives CDR1 SGDLS, CDR2 YYNGEE. CDR3 length equals 15 residues. V lost 4 bases to trimming and J lost 2 bases, with 15 bases between them.

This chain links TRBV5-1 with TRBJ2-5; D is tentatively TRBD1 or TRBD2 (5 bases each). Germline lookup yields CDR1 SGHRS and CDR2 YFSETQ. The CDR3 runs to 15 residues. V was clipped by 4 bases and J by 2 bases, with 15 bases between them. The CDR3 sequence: CASSHTPGQQETQYF. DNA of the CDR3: TGCGCCAGCAGCCATACCCCGGGGCAGCAAGAGACCCAGTACTTC.

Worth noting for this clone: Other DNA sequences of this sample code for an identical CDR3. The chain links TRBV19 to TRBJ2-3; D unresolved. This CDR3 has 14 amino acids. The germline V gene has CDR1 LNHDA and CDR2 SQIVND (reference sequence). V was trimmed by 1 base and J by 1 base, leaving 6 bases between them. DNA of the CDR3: TGTGCCAGTAGTATAGGGGGTGGCACAGATACGCAGTATTTT. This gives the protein CASSIGGGTDTQYF. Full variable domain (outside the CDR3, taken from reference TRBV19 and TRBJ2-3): DGGITQSPKYLFRKEGQNVTLSCEQNLNHDAMYWYRQDPGQGLRLIYYSQIVNDFQKGDIAEGYSVSREKKESFPLTVTSAQKNPTAFYLCASSIGGGTDTQYFGPGTRLTVL.

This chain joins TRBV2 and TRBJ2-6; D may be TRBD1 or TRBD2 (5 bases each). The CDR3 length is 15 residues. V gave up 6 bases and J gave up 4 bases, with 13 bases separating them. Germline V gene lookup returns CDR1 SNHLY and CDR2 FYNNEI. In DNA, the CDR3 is TGTGCCAGCAGGTTACTCGGGACGGGGGCCAACGTCCTGACTTTC. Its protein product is CASRLLGTGANVLTF.

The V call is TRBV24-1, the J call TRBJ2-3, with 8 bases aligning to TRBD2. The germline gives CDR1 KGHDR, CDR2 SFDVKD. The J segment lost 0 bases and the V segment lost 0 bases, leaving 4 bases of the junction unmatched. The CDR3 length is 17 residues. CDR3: CATSDLGSGASTDTQYF. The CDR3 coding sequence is TGTGCCACCAGTGATTTGGGTAGCGGGGCCAGCACAGATACGCAGTATTTT.

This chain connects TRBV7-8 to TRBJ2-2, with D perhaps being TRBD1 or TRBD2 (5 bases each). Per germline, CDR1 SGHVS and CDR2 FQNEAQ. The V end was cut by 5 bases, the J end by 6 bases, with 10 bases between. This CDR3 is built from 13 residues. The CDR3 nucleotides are TGTGCCAGCAGCCTTCAGGGAGCCGGGGAGCTGTTTTTT. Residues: CASSLQGAGELFF.

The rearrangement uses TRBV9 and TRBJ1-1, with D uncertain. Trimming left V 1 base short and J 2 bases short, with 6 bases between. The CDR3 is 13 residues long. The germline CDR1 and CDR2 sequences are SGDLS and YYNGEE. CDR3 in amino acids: CASSVWVNTEAFF. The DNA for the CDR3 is TGTGCCAGCAGCGTATGGGTCAACACTGAAGCTTTCTTT.

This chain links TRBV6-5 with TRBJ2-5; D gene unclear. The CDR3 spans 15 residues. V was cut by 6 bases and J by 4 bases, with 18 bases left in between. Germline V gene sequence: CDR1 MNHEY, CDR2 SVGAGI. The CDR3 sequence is CASRDSKGFGETQYF. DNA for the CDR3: TGTGCCAGCAGAGACTCTAAAGGGTTTGGAGAGACCCAGTACTTC.

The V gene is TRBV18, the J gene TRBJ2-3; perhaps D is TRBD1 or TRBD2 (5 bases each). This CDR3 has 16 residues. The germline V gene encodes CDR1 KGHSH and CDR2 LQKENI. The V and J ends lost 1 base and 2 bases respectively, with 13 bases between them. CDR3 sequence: CASSPRQGVNTDTQYF. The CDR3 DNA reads TGTGCCAGCTCACCACGGCAGGGAGTAAACACAGATACGCAGTATTTT. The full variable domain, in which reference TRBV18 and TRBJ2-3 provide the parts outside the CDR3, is NAGVMQNPRHLVRRRGQEARLRCSPMKGHSHVYWYRQLPEEGLKFMVYLQKENIIDESGMPKERFSAEFPKEGPSILRIQQVVRGDSAAYFCASSPRQGVNTDTQYFGPGTRLTVL.

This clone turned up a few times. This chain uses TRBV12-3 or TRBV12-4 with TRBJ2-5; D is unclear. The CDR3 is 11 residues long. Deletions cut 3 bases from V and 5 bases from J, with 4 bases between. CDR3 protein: CASSFKETQYF. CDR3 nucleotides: TGTGCCAGCAGTTTTAAGGAGACCCAGTACTTC.

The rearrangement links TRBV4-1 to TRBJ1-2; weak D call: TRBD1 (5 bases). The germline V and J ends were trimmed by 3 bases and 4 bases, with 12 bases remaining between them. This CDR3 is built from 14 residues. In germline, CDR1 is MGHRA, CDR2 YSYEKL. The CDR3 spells CASSHGRVSYGYTF. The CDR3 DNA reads TGCGCCAGCAGCCACGGCAGGGTGTCCTATGGCTACACCTTC.